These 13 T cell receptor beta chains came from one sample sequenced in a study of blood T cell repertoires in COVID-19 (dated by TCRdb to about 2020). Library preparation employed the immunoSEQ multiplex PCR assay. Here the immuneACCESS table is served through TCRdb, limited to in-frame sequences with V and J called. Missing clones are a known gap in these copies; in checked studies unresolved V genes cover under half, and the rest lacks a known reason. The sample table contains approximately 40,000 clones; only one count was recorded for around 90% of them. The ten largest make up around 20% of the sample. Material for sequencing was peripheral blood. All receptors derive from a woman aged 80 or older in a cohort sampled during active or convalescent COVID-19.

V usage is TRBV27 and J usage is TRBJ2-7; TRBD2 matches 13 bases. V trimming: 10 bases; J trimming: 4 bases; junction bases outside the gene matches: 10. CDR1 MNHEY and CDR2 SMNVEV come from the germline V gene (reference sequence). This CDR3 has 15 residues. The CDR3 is CATKPPGLAGYEQYF. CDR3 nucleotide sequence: TGTGCCACCAAGCCCCCGGGACTAGCGGGATACGAGCAGTACTTC.

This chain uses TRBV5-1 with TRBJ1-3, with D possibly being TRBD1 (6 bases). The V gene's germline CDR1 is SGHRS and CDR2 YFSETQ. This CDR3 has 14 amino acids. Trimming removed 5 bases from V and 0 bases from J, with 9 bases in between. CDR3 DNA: TGCGCCAGCAGTGCACAGGGCTCTGGAAACACCATATATTTT. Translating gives CASSAQGSGNTIYF.

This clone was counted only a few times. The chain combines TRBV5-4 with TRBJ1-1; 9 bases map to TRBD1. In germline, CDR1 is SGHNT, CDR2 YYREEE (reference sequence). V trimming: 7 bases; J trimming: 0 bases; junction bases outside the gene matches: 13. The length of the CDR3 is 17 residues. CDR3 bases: TGTGCCAGCCGACCCCCGGGACAGGGCTCTTTGAACACTGAAGCTTTCTTT. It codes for CASRPPGQGSLNTEAFF.

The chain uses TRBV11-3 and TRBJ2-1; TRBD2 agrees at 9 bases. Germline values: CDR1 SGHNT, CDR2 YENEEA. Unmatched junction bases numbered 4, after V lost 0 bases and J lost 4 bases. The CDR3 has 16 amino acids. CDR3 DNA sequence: TGTGCCAGCAGCTTAGAGTTCAGCGGGGGGTACAATGAGCAGTTCTTC. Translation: CASSLEFSGGYNEQFF.

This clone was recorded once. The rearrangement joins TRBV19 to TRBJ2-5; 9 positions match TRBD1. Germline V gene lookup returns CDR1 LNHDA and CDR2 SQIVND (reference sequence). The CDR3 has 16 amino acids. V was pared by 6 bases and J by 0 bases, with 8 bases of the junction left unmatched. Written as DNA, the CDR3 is TGTGCCAGTAGCCTTTTACAGGGGGCCAACCAAGAGACCCAGTACTTC. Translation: CASSLLQGANQETQYF.

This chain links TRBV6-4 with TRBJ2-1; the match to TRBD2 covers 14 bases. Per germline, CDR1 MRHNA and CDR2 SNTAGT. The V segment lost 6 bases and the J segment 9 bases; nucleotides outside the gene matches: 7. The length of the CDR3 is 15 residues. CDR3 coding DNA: TGTGCCAGCAGCGAGACTAGCGGGGGGGCCACTGAGCAGTTCTTC. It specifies CASSETSGGATEQFF.

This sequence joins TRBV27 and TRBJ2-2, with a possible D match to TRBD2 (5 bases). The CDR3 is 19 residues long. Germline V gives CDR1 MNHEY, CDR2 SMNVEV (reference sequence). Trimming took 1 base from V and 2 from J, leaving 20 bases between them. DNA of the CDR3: TGTGCCAGCAGTTTATTTGGCTATGAGGCAGGAGGCAACACCGGGGAGCTGTTTTTT. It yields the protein CASSLFGYEAGGNTGELFF.

Written as DNA, the CDR3 is TGCGCCAGCAGCCCTACCCCGGGGGGCTCAGATACGCAGTATTTT. It codes for CASSPTPGGSDTQYF. The rearrangement joins TRBV5-1 to TRBJ2-3, with a possible D match to TRBD2 (7 bases). The V gene lost 4 bases and the J gene lost 4 bases, with 16 bases spanning the gap. The length of the CDR3 is 15 residues. The germline V gene encodes CDR1 SGHRS and CDR2 YFSETQ.

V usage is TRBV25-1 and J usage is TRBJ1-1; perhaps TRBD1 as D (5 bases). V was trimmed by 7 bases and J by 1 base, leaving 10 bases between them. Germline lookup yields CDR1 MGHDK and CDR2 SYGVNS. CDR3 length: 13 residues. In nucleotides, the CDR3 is TGTGCCAGCAAACAAGGGGCGAACACTGAAGCTTTCTTT. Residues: CASKQGANTEAFF. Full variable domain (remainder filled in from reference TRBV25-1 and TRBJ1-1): EADIYQTPRYLVIGTGKKITLECSQTMGHDKMYWYQQDPGMELHLIHYSYGVNSTEKGDLSSESTVSRIRTEHFPLTLESARPSHTSQYLCASKQGANTEAFFGQGTRLTVV.

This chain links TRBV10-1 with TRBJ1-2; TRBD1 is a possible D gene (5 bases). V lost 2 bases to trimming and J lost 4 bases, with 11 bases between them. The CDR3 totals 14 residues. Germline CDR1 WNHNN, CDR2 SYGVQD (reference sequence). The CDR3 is CASSEAGRLYGYTF. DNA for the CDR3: TGCGCCAGCAGTGAGGCGGGACGACTCTATGGCTACACCTTC.

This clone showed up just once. The CDR3 bases are TGCGCCAGCAGCTTGGCTTCCGTTAACACCGGGGAGCTGTTTTTT. Protein: CASSLASVNTGELFF. V gene TRBV5-1 combines with J gene TRBJ2-2; D is uncertain. The V end was cut by 0 bases, the J end by 2 bases, with 8 bases between. Germline V gives CDR1 SGHRS, CDR2 YFSETQ. This CDR3 is built from 15 residues.

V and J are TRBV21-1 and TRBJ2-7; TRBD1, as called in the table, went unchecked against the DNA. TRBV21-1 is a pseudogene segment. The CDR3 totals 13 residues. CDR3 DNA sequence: TGTGCAAAAAAGAGGTACAGGGGTCACGAGCAGTACTTC. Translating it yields CAKKRYRGHEQYF.

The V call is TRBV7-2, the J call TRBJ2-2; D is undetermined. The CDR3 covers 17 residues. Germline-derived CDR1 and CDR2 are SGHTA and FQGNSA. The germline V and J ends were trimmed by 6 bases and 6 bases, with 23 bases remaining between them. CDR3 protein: CASSSDPTNGYSGELFF. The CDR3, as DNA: TGTGCCAGCAGTTCAGATCCCACTAACGGGTATTCCGGGGAGCTGTTTTTT.